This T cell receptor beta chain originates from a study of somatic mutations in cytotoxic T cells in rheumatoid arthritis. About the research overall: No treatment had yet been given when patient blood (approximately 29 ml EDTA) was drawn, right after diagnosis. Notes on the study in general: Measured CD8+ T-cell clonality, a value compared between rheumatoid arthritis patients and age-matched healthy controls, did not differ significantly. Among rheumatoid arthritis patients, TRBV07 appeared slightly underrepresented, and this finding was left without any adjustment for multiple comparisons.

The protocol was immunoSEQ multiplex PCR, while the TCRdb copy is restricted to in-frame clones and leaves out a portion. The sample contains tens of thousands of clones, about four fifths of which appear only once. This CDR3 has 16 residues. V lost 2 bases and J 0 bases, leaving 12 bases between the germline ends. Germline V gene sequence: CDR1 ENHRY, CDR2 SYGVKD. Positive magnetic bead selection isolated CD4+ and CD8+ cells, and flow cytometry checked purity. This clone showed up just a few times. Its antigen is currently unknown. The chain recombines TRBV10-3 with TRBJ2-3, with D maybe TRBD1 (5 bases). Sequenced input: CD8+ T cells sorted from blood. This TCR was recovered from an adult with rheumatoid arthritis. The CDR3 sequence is CAISEGQGPSTDTQYF. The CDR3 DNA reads TGTGCCATCAGTGAGGGGCAGGGTCCGAGCACAGATACGCAGTATTTT.